The 7 T cell receptor beta chains in this list originate from one sample, sequenced in a study of blood T cell repertoires in COVID-19. Sequencing used immunoSEQ multiplex PCR; TCRdb keeps in-frame clones, though not all of them. The sample yields about 100,000 clones, almost 80% seen once. Sequencing used peripheral blood. The receptors originated from a woman between 65 and 79 years old with acute or convalescent COVID-19.

The rearrangement uses TRBV21-1 and TRBJ1-6; the table calls TRBD1, which could not be checked here. TRBV21-1 is marked as a pseudogene. This CDR3 comprises 15 residues. CDR3 amino acids: CASSNGQQYNSPLHF. The CDR3 nucleotides read TGTGCCAGCAGCAACGGACAGCAGTATAATTCACCCCTCCACTTT.

This chain uses TRBV5-8 with TRBJ2-1, with TRBD2 matching 9 bases. CDR1 and CDR2 from the germline V gene are SGHTS and YDEGEE. Trimming at V came to 0 bases and at J to 8 bases, leaving 3 bases not matched to a gene. CDR3 size: 14 residues. This chain's CDR3 is CASSLGGGAYEQFF. The CDR3 region has the DNA TGTGCCAGCAGCTTGGGCGGGGGGGCATATGAGCAGTTCTTC.

The J gene is TRBJ2-5, the V gene TRBV15; 8 bases match TRBD2. The CDR3 loop spans 15 amino acids. V dropped 3 bases and J dropped 3; count of bases not matched to a gene: 6. The germline gives CDR1 LNHNV, CDR2 YYDKDF (reference sequence). The CDR3 reads CATSRAGAGEETQYF. DNA for the CDR3: TGTGCCACCAGCAGGGCCGGAGCGGGGGAAGAGACCCAGTACTTC. The variable domain in full, with the rest retrieved from reference TRBV15 and TRBJ2-5, is DAMVIQNPRYQVTQFGKPVTLSCSQTLNHNVMYWYQQKSSQAPKLLFHYYDKDFNNEADTPDNFQSRRPNTSFCFLDIRSPGLGDTAMYLCATSRAGAGEETQYFGPGTRLLVL.

This rearrangement joins TRBV19 to TRBJ1-1, with D uncertain. The CDR3 extends over 13 amino acids. CDR1 LNHDA and CDR2 SQIVND come from the germline V gene (reference sequence). V shed 5 bases and J shed 1 base, with 8 bases lying between them. CDR3 amino acids: CASSWRKNTEAFF. In nucleotides, the CDR3 is TGTGCCAGTAGTTGGAGGAAGAACACTGAAGCTTTCTTT.

The V and J genes are TRBV6-6 and TRBJ2-7, with a tentative D call TRBD2 (5 bases). The CDR3 length is 16 residues. The V and J ends lost 2 bases and 0 bases respectively, with 14 bases between them. From germline, CDR1 is MNHNY and CDR2 SVGAGI (reference sequence). This CDR3 reads CASSYMAGPSSYEQYV. CDR3 nucleotides: TGTGCCAGCAGTTACATGGCGGGCCCGAGCTCCTACGAGCAGTACGTC.

The chain carries TRBV5-6 and TRBJ1-1, with D uncertain. Germline loops: CDR1 SGHDT, CDR2 YYEEEE. The CDR3 consists of 13 residues. Deletions cut 3 bases from V and 2 bases from J, with 8 bases between. DNA of the CDR3: TGTGCCAGCAGCTCCAGAATTAACACTGAAGCTTTCTTT. This translates into CASSSRINTEAFF.

The rearrangement uses TRBV12-3 or TRBV12-4 and TRBJ2-3; 8 bases fit TRBD1. The length of the CDR3 is 13 residues. The V and J ends lost 10 bases and 2 bases, in that order; junction bases with no gene match: 5. The CDR3 DNA is TGTGCCACCTCGACAGGGGCCACAGATACGCAGTATTTT. As protein: CATSTGATDTQYF.